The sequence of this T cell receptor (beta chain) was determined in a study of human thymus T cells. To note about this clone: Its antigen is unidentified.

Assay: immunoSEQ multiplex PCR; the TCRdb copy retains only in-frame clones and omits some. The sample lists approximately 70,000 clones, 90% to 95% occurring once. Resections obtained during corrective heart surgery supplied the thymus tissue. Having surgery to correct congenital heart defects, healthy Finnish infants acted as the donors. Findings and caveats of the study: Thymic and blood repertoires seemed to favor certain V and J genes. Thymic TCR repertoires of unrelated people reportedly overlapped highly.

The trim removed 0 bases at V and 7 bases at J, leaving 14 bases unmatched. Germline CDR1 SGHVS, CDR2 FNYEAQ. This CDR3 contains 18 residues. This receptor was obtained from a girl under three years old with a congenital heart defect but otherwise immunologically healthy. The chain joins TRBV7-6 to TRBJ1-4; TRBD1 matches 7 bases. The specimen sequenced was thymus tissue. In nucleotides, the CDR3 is TGTGCCAGCAGCTTAGCGAGAGGGACCTACAGGGGTTCTGAAAAACTGTTTTTT. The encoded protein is CASSLARGTYRGSEKLFF.